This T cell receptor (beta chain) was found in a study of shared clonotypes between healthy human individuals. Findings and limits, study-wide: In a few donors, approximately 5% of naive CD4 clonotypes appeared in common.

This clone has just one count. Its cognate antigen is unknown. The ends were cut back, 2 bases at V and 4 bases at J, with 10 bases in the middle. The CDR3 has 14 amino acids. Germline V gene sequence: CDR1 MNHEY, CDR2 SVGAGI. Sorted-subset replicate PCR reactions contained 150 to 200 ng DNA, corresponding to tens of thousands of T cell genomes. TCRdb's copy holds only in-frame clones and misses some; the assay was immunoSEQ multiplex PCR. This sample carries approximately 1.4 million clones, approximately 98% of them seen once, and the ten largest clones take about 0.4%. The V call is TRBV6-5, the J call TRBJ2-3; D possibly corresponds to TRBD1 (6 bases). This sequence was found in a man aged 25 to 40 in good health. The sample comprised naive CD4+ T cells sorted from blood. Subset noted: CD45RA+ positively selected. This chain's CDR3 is CASSYGSGADTQYF. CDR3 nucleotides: TGTGCCAGCAGTTACGGGTCAGGGGCAGATACGCAGTATTTT.